One sample yielded the 26 T cell receptor beta chains listed below, sequenced in a study of blood T cells in healthy people across ages. Primed by a sample-barcoded 5' primer and a J-beta primer mix, a second PCR proceeded for about 6 to 11 cycles. Via MiXCR, TCRdb re-called the 5' RACE reads, giving one row per CDR3 protein. The data hold about 640,000 distinct CDR3 sequences, with 58% observed a single time. Sequencing used blood. The receptors originated from a man aged 55 to 70 in good health.

With respect to this clonotype: Germline and junction disagree at one end, which may indicate a read error. This chain uses TRBV6-1 with TRBJ2-1, with D perhaps given as TRBD1 or TRBD2 (6 bases each). Germline V CDR1 and CDR2: MNHNS, SASEGT. The CDR3 spans 17 residues. This chain's CDR3 is CASGEALAGGARNEQFF. In nucleotides, the CDR3 is TGTGCCAGCGGTGAAGCACTGGCCGGGGGCGCAAGAAATGAGCAGTTCTTC.

The CDR3: CATTSGETYGQFF. CDR3 bases: TGTGCCACCACGAGCGGGGAAACTTATGGGCAGTTCTTC. This chain connects TRBV24-1 to TRBJ2-1; 7 bases match TRBD2. The CDR3 contains 13 residues. V lost 8 bases to trimming and J lost 12 bases; unmatched junction nucleotides: 12. Per germline, CDR1 KGHDR and CDR2 SFDVKD.

In this sample, this clonotype turned up many times. The chain employs TRBV5-6 and TRBJ2-7; 10 bases match TRBD1. The CDR3 is made up of 15 amino acids. The junction had 7 bases not matched to a gene; V was cut back by 2 bases and J by 5 bases. The germline V gene has CDR1 SGHDT and CDR2 YYEEEE. The CDR3, as DNA: TGTGCCAGCAGCTTTGCCGGGACAGGGGTGAACGAGCAGTACTTC. As protein: CASSFAGTGVNEQYF.

This chain uses TRBV7-2 with TRBJ2-7; tentatively, D is TRBD2 (6 bases). The CDR3 is 16 amino acids. The V gene lost 0 bases and the J gene lost 2 bases, with 14 bases spanning the gap. The germline CDR1 and CDR2 sequences are SGHTA and FQGNSA. CDR3 DNA: TGTGCCAGCAGCTTAGCGGGTGGAGGAGGGGCCTACGAGCAGTACTTC. This sequence encodes CASSLAGGGGAYEQYF. Combining the CDR3 with reference TRBV7-2 and TRBJ2-7 gives the whole variable domain GAGVSQSPSNKVTEKGKDVELRCDPISGHTALYWYRQSLGQGLEFLIYFQGNSAPDKSGLPSDRFSAERTGGSVSTLTIQRTQQEDSAVYLCASSLAGGGGAYEQYFGPGTRLTVT.

V usage is TRBV6-5 and J usage is TRBJ1-2; D is unresolved. Germline V lookup: CDR1 MNHEY, CDR2 SVGAGI. The germline V and J ends were trimmed by 1 base and 2 bases, with 11 bases remaining between them. The CDR3 is 15 residues long. CDR3 amino acids: CASSYWAGRNYGYTF. The CDR3, as DNA: TGTGCCAGCAGTTACTGGGCTGGGCGGAACTATGGCTACACCTTC.

The V gene is TRBV20-1, the J gene TRBJ1-4; no reliable D call. Germline V lookup: CDR1 DFQATT, CDR2 SNEGSKA (reference sequence). Between the trimmed V and J ends, which lost 1 base and 6 bases, there was a span of 15 bases. The CDR3 consists of 15 residues. The CDR3 DNA reads as TGCAGTGCTAGAGCCTTGGTCCCGGGAGATGAAAAACTGTTTTTT. It codes for CSARALVPGDEKLFF.

This rearrangement joins TRBV20-1 to TRBJ2-1; D is perhaps TRBD2 (5 bases). Germline loops: CDR1 DFQATT, CDR2 SNEGSKA (reference sequence). The V gene lost 1 base and the J gene lost 3 bases, with 16 bases spanning the gap. CDR3 size: 16 residues. The CDR3 sequence: CSARVGAGRHYNEQFF. The CDR3 DNA follows: TGCAGTGCTAGAGTCGGCGCGGGCCGGCACTACAATGAGCAGTTCTTC.

V gene TRBV12-5 combines with J gene TRBJ1-2, with no clear D. Trimming left V 5 bases short and J 8 bases short, with 15 bases between. This CDR3 has 13 residues. Germline CDR1 and CDR2: LGHNT and FRNRAP. CDR3 nucleotides: TGTGCTAGTGGTCTGCCTGAGACGTGGGGCTACACCTTC. As protein: CASGLPETWGYTF.

DNA for the CDR3: TGTGCCAGCAGTTACTCGAGTGCCACCCAAGAGACCCAGTACTTC. It encodes CASSYSSATQETQYF. The chain uses TRBV6-5 and TRBJ2-5; D is unresolved. Trimming took 0 bases from V and 1 from J, leaving 9 bases between them. The CDR3 has 15 residues. Germline V gene lookup returns CDR1 MNHEY and CDR2 SVGAGI.

With respect to this clonotype: Just one base apart from a much larger clone, this may be a read error. The V gene is TRBV5-1, the J gene TRBJ2-1, with 7 bases fitting TRBD2. Germline loops: CDR1 SGHRS, CDR2 YFSETQ. The CDR3 is 14 amino acids. The V and J ends lost 4 bases and 5 bases, in that order; junction bases with no gene match: 6. The DNA for the CDR3 is TGCGCCAGCAGCGCGGGACTACCGAACAATGAGCAGTTCTTC. This sequence encodes CASSAGLPNNEQFF.

This chain uses TRBV9 with TRBJ1-4, with D uncertain. This CDR3 contains 17 residues. Germline CDR1 and CDR2: SGDLS and YYNGEE. V lost 3 bases and J lost 3, with 18 bases in between. As DNA, the CDR3 is TGTGCCAGCAGCGCCTTCAAGGGCCTGGATTCTAATGAAAAACTGTTTTTT. Translated: CASSAFKGLDSNEKLFF.

Many counts were recorded for this clonotype. The chain combines TRBV20-1 with TRBJ1-6, with D unresolved. Per the germline V gene, CDR1 is DFQATT and CDR2 is SNEGSKA (reference sequence). Between the trimmed V and J ends, which lost 3 bases and 0 bases, there was a span of 12 bases. The CDR3 has 16 amino acids. The CDR3 DNA is TGCAGTGCTAGTGTCCGGCCCAGCTCCTATAATTCACCCCTCCACTTT. It encodes CSASVRPSSYNSPLHF.

The V gene is TRBV6-2 or TRBV6-3, the J gene TRBJ1-1, with D maybe TRBD1 (6 bases). Trimming removed 7 bases from V and 4 bases from J, with 13 bases in between. Germline V gives CDR1 MNHEY, CDR2 SVGEGT. The CDR3 totals 13 residues. The chain's CDR3 is CASKREGGTEAFF. CDR3 nucleotides: TGTGCCAGCAAAAGGGAAGGGGGCACTGAAGCTTTCTTT.

The rearrangement joins TRBV14 to TRBJ2-1; possibly TRBD2 for D (6 bases). The germline gives CDR1 SGHDN, CDR2 FVKESK. This CDR3 has 13 residues. With 5 bases removed from V and 10 bases from J, the gap between germline ends came to 15 bases. The CDR3 sequence: CASSSSGDGEQFF. DNA of the CDR3: TGTGCCAGCAGCTCCTCGGGGGATGGAGAGCAGTTCTTC.

The V call is TRBV20-1, the J call TRBJ2-5, with 13 positions matching TRBD2. The germline V gene encodes CDR1 DFQATT and CDR2 SNEGSKA (reference sequence). CDR3 size: 17 residues. V lost 3 bases to trimming and J lost 5 bases; unmatched junction nucleotides: 12. CDR3 in amino acids: CSASSGLAGDDGETQYF. The CDR3 DNA reads TGCAGTGCTAGTTCCGGACTAGCGGGGGATGATGGGGAGACCCAGTACTTC.

CDR3 protein: CASNGQGVSEAFF. CDR3 bases: TGCGCCAGCAATGGACAGGGGGTGAGTGAAGCTTTCTTT. The V and J genes are TRBV5-1 and TRBJ1-1; 10 nucleotides line up with TRBD1. CDR1 is SGHRS and CDR2 is YFSETQ in the germline V gene. The CDR3 spans 13 residues. The V segment lost 6 bases and the J segment 7 bases; nucleotides outside the gene matches: 6.

J is TRBJ2-4 and V is TRBV4-1; D may be TRBD1 (5 bases). CDR1 is MGHRA and CDR2 is YSYEKL in the germline V gene. This CDR3 comprises 17 residues. With 2 bases removed from V and 0 bases from J, the gap between germline ends came to 14 bases. The CDR3 DNA follows: TGCGCCAGCAGCCAACGAGCGACAGAACTAGCCAAAAACATTCAGTACTTC. This gives the protein CASSQRATELAKNIQYF.

The rearrangement joins TRBV5-1 to TRBJ2-3, with D tentatively TRBD2 (6 bases). The V gene's germline CDR1 is SGHRS and CDR2 YFSETQ. CDR3 size: 14 residues. V was trimmed by 6 bases and J by 0 bases, leaving 11 bases between them. CDR3 loop: CASTVGGSTDTQYF. In nucleotides, the CDR3 is TGCGCCAGCACCGTTGGAGGGAGCACAGATACGCAGTATTTT.

A single count supports this clonotype. This chain joins TRBV7-6 and TRBJ1-4; D remains unclear. The CDR3 loop spans 13 amino acids. The V and J ends lost 4 bases and 4 bases respectively, with 7 bases between them. CDR1 is SGHVS, CDR2 FNYEAQ, per germline. The CDR3 sequence is CASSSGVNEKLFF. As DNA, the CDR3 is TGTGCCAGCAGCTCAGGAGTTAATGAAAAACTGTTTTTT.

The chain employs TRBV7-2 and TRBJ2-3; 10 nucleotides line up with TRBD2. Germline V lookup: CDR1 SGHTA, CDR2 FQGNSA. The CDR3 consists of 14 residues. Losses at the gene ends were 5 bases for V and 4 bases for J; bases not matched to a gene: 3. For the CDR3, the DNA is TGTGCCAGCAGCACCGGGACTAGCGCAGATACGCAGTATTTT. Translating it yields CASSTGTSADTQYF.

V and J are TRBV6-1 and TRBJ2-7; D may be TRBD1 or TRBD2 (7 bases each). The J call is uncertain, as TRBJ2-5 better fits the DNA end. CDR3 length equals 15 residues. Per the germline V gene, CDR1 is MNHNS and CDR2 is SASEGT. This CDR3 is CASSPLQGRGETQYF. CDR3 sequence (DNA): TGTGCCAGCAGTCCCCTACAGGGGAGGGGAGAGACCCAGTACTTC.

The rearrangement links TRBV20-1 to TRBJ2-3; D is unresolved. The germline V gene has CDR1 DFQATT and CDR2 SNEGSKA (reference sequence). The CDR3 sequence is 14 residues long. Trimming took off 2 bases at V and 4 bases at J, with 13 bases between the two ends. CDR3 DNA sequence: TGCAGTGCTAGACTAGAATTGAGCGCAGATACGCAGTATTTT. It yields the protein CSARLELSADTQYF.

This clonotype was observed a handful of times. This chain links TRBV6-2 or TRBV6-3 with TRBJ2-5, with 11 bases matching TRBD1. Trimming at V came to 5 bases and at J to 4 bases, leaving 3 bases not matched to a gene. The CDR3 sequence is 14 residues long. The V gene's germline CDR1 is MNHEY and CDR2 SVGEGT. CDR3 sequence (DNA): TGTGCCAGCAGTGCGGACAGGGGGCCAGAGACCCAGTACTTC. The encoded protein is CASSADRGPETQYF.

The chain is built from TRBV5-1 and TRBJ2-3, with a tentative D call TRBD1 (5 bases). Trimming removed 2 bases at V and 0 bases at J, with 10 bases between. This CDR3 contains 15 residues. Germline CDR1 SGHRS, CDR2 YFSETQ. This chain's CDR3 is CASSLGVPSTDTQYF. The CDR3, as DNA: TGCGCCAGCAGCTTAGGGGTCCCTAGCACAGATACGCAGTATTTT.

The chain has TRBV12-3 or TRBV12-4 and TRBJ1-2; perhaps TRBD1 as D (5 bases). The CDR3 runs to 11 residues. With 10 bases removed from V and 8 bases from J, the gap between germline ends came to 14 bases. The CDR3 is CATGSPLGYTF. The DNA for the CDR3 is TGTGCCACAGGGAGTCCCCTGGGCTACACCTTC.

Only a few counts were recorded for this clonotype. This chain joins TRBV6-1 and TRBJ1-6, with D possibly TRBD1 on 5 matching bases. The CDR3 extends over 15 amino acids. V lost 2 bases and J lost 6, with 11 bases in between. Germline values: CDR1 MNHNS, CDR2 SASEGT. The CDR3 region is CASSEFLQGNSPLHF. In DNA, the CDR3 is TGTGCCAGCAGTGAATTCCTCCAGGGTAATTCACCCCTCCACTTT.